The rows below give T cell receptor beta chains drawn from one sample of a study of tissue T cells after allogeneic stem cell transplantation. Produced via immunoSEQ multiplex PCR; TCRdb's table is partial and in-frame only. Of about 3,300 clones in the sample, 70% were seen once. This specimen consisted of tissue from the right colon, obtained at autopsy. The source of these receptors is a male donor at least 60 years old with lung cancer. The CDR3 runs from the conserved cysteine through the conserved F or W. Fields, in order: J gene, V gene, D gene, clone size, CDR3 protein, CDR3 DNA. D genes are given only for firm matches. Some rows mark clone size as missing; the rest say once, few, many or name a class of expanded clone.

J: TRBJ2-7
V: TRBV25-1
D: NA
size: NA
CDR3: CASSDLSYEQYF
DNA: TGTGCCAGCAGTGATTTGTCCTACGAGCAGTACTTC

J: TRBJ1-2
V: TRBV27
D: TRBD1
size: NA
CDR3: CASSLSGQGLGLAYGYTF
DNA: TGTGCCAGCAGTTTATCCGGACAGGGGCTCGGTCTTGCCTATGGCTACACCTTC

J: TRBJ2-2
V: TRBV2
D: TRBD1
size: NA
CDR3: CASSGGTGLDTGELFF
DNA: TGTGCCAGCAGTGGGGGGACAGGGCTGGACACCGGGGAGCTGTTTTTT

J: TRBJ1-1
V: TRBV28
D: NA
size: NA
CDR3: CASSDPTPRGTEAFF
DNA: TGTGCCAGCAGTGACCCGACCCCCCGGGGCACTGAAGCTTTCTTT

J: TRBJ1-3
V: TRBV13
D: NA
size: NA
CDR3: CASSLSSSGNTIYF
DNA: TGTGCCAGCAGCTTATCGTCTTCCGGAAACACCATATATTTT

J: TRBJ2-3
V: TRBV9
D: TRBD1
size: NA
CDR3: CASSEGDRRTDTQYF
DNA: TGTGCCAGCAGCGAGGGGGACAGAAGGACAGATACGCAGTATTTT

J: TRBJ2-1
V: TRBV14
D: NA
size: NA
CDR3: CASSQDPGQLSYNEQFF
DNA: TGTGCCAGCAGCCAAGATCCCGGACAGCTCTCCTACAATGAGCAGTTCTTC

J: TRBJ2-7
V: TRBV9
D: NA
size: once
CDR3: CASSARGGSYEQYF
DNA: TGTGCCAGCAGCGCCCGGGGCGGGTCCTACGAGCAGTACTTC

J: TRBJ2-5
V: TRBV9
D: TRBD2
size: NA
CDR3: CASSVGKEGLAVQETQYF
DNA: TGTGCCAGCAGCGTCGGAAAAGAGGGACTAGCGGTTCAAGAGACCCAGTACTTC

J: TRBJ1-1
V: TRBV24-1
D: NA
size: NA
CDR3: CATSDGVVNTEAFF
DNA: TGTGCCACCAGTGATGGGGTCGTGAACACTGAAGCTTTCTTT

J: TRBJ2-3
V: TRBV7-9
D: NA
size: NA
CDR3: CASSFDDREGGDTQYF
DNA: TGTGCCAGCAGCTTCGACGACAGGGAGGGGGGAGATACGCAGTATTTT

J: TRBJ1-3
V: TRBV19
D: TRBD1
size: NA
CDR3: CASSIGGTGHSGNTIYF
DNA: TGTGCCAGTAGTATAGGCGGGACAGGTCACTCTGGAAACACCATATATTTT

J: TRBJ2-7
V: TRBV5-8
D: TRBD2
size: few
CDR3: CASSFVAGVYEQYF
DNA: TGTGCCAGCAGCTTCGTCGCGGGGGTCTACGAGCAGTACTTC

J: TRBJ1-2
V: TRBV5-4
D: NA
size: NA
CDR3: CASSSDGGDGYTF
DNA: TGTGCCAGCAGCTCCGACGGGGGAGATGGCTACACCTTC

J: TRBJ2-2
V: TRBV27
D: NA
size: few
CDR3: CASSISRPTTGELFF
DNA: TGTGCCAGCAGTATATCTAGGCCTACCACCGGGGAGCTGTTTTTT

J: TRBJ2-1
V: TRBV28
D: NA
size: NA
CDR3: CASSSIGNRFF
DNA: TGTGCCAGCAGTTCGATAGGGAACAGGTTCTTC

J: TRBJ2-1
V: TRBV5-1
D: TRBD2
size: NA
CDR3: CASSAASGYSYNEQFF
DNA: TGCGCCAGCAGTGCCGCTAGCGGGTACTCCTACAATGAGCAGTTCTTC

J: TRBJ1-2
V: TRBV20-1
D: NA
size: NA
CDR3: CSASQDRRFTF
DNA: TGCAGTGCTAGCCAAGACAGGAGGTTCACCTTC

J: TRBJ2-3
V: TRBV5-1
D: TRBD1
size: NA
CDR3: CASIPTGGVDTQYF
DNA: TGCGCCAGCATTCCGACAGGGGGCGTAGATACGCAGTATTTT

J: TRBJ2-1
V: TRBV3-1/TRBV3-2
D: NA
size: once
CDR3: CASSHYRVAYNEQFF
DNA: TGTGCCAGCAGCCACTACAGGGTAGCTTACAATGAGCAGTTCTTC

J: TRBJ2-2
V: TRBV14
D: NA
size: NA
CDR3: CASSLDVAGELFF
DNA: TGTGCCAGCAGCCTGGATGTTGCCGGGGAGCTGTTTTTT

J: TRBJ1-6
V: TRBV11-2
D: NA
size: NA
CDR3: CASSLTLAQVNSPLHF
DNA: TGTGCCAGCAGCTTAACCCTGGCGCAGGTCAATTCACCCCTCCACTTT

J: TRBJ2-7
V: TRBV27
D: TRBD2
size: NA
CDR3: CASSLSLASGSGEQYF
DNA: TGTGCCAGCAGTTTATCGTTGGCTAGCGGGAGTGGCGAGCAGTACTTC

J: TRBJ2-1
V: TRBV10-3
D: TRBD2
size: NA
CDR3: CAISFGTRPPEQFF
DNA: TGTGCCATCAGTTTCGGGACTAGGCCCCCTGAGCAGTTCTTC

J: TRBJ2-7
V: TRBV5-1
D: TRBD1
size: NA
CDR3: CASSYRDRAYEQYF
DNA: TGCGCCAGCAGCTACCGGGACAGAGCCTACGAGCAGTACTTC

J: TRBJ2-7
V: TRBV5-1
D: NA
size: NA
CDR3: CASSVGPLYEQYF
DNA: TGCGCCAGCAGCGTCGGGCCTCTATACGAGCAGTACTTC

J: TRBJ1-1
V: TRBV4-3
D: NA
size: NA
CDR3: CASSQTMVPGTEAFF
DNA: TGCGCCAGCAGCCAAACCATGGTCCCGGGGACTGAAGCTTTCTTT

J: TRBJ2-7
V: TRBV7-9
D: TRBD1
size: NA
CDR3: CASSPRGQGISEQYF
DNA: TGTGCCAGCAGCCCCCGTGGACAGGGAATCTCCGAGCAGTACTTC

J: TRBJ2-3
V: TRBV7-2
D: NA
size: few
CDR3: CASSLVSGDTQYF
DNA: TGTGCCAGCAGCTTAGTTTCCGGGGATACGCAGTATTTT

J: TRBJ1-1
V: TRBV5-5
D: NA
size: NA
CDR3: CASSPLGAEAFF
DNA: TGTGCCAGCAGCCCTTTGGGAGCTGAAGCTTTCTTT

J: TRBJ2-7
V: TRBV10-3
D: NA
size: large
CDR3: CAIGVSDGAYEQYF
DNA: TGTGCCATCGGGGTTTCTGACGGAGCCTACGAGCAGTACTTC

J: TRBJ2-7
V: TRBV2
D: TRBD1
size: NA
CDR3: CASSTRGRPYEQYF
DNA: TGTGCCAGCAGTACCAGGGGGCGCCCCTACGAGCAGTACTTC

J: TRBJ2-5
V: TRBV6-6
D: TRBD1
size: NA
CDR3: CASSHYRGGNGYQETQYF
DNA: TGTGCCAGCAGTCATTACAGGGGCGGTAATGGGTACCAAGAGACCCAGTACTTC

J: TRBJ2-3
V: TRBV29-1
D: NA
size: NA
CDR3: CSVEDRIVGGNTDTQYF
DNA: TGCAGCGTTGAAGATCGAATAGTTGGCGGGAACACAGATACGCAGTATTTT

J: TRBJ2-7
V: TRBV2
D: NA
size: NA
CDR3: CASSDKRFYEQYF
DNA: TGTGCCAGCAGTGACAAAAGGTTCTACGAGCAGTACTTC

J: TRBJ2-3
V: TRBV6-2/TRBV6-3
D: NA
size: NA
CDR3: CASSYSGGPRATDTQYF
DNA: TGTGCCAGCAGTTACTCTGGTGGGCCGAGAGCGACAGATACGCAGTATTTT

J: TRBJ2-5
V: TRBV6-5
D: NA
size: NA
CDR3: CASSYAVGGQETQYF
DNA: TGTGCCAGCAGTTACGCAGTGGGGGGACAAGAGACCCAGTACTTC

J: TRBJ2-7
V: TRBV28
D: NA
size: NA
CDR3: CASIRDYEQYF
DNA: TGTGCCAGCATTAGGGACTACGAGCAGTACTTC

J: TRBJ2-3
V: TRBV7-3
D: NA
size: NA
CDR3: CASSSVADTQYF
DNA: TGTGCCAGCAGCTCCGTAGCAGATACGCAGTATTTT

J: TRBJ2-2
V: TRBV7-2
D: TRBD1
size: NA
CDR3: CASSLNRGPSGELFF
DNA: TGTGCCAGCTCACTGAACAGGGGGCCATCGGGGGAGCTGTTTTTT

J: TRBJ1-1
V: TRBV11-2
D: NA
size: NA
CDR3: CASRRTPDNEAFF
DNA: TGTGCCAGCAGAAGGACACCGGACAATGAAGCTTTCTTT

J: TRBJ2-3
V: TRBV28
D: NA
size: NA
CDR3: CASSLWAGLGTDTQYF
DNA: TGTGCCAGCAGTTTATGGGCAGGGCTGGGTACAGATACGCAGTATTTT

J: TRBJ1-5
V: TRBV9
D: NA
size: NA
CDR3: CASSVAPGGGNQPQHF
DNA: TGTGCCAGCAGCGTAGCTCCGGGGGGCGGCAATCAGCCCCAGCATTTT

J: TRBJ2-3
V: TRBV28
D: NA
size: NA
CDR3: CASTGLRGTQYF
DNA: TGTGCCAGCACAGGCCTCCGGGGTACGCAGTATTTT

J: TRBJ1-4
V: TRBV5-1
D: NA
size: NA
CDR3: CASSLEVTGTNEKLFF
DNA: TGCGCCAGCAGCTTGGAAGTGACGGGGACGAATGAAAAACTGTTTTTT

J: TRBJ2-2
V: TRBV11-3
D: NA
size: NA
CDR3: CASSLAGVTGELFF
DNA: TGTGCCAGCAGCTTAGCGGGCGTCACCGGGGAGCTGTTTTTT

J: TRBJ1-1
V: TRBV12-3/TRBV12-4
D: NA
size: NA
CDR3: CASSFDVLSEAFF
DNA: TGTGCCAGCAGTTTTGACGTTTTGTCTGAAGCTTTCTTT

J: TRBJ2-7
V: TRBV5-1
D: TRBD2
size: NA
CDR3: CASSPGTSGSSYEQYF
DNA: TGCGCCAGCAGCCCGGGGACTAGCGGGAGCTCCTACGAGCAGTACTTC

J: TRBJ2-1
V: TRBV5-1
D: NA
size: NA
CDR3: CASSLQGGEQFF
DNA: TGCGCCAGCAGCTTGCAGGGCGGTGAGCAGTTCTTC

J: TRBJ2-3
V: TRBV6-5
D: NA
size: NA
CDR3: CASSYRNRATDTQYF
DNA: TGTGCCAGCAGTTACAGGAACAGGGCCACAGATACGCAGTATTTT

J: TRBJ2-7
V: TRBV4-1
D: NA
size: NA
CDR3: CASSQGEGLGSYEQYF
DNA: TGCGCCAGCAGCCAGGGCGAAGGGTTGGGCTCCTACGAGCAGTACTTC